These 8 T cell receptor beta chains were all obtained from the same sample, sequenced in a study of blood T cell repertoires in COVID-19. Sequencing was performed with immunoSEQ multiplex PCR; in TCRdb, only in-frame clones are kept and a portion is missing. Of approximately 300,000 clones in the sample, over 80% were seen once. Sequencing input: peripheral blood. The source is a woman in her fifties or sixties with active or convalescent COVID-19.

The chain employs TRBV3-1 (or the pseudogene TRBV3-2) and TRBJ2-5; 10 nucleotides align to TRBD2. V shed 5 bases and J 2 bases; nucleotides not matched to a gene: 5. The germline gives CDR1 LGHDT, CDR2 YNNKEL (reference sequence). CDR3 length: 15 amino acids. The CDR3 nucleotides are TGTGCCAGCAGCTCCCTACTAGCGGGACAAGAGACCCAGTACTTC. It is translated as CASSSLLAGQETQYF.

The chain combines TRBV10-3 with TRBJ2-2; perhaps TRBD2 as D (5 bases). This CDR3 is 14 amino acids long. The V gene's germline CDR1 is ENHRY and CDR2 SYGVKD. The germline V and J ends were trimmed by 5 bases and 2 bases, with 9 bases remaining between them. CDR3 sequence (DNA): TGTGCCATCAGTTTTGGACTTAACACCGGGGAGCTGTTTTTT. Protein: CAISFGLNTGELFF.

The rearrangement links TRBV18 to TRBJ2-7; 11 bases match TRBD2. V was clipped by 2 bases and J by 2 bases; unmatched bases: 5. The CDR3 consists of 16 residues. CDR1 and CDR2 from the germline V gene are KGHSH and LQKENI. CDR3 in amino acids: CASSPRLAGRAYEQYF. In DNA, the CDR3 is TGTGCCAGCTCACCAAGACTAGCGGGAAGGGCCTACGAGCAGTACTTC.

V gene TRBV3-1 (or the pseudogene TRBV3-2) combines with J gene TRBJ1-3, with 7 positions matching TRBD1. The trim removed 6 bases at V and 4 bases at J, leaving 9 bases unmatched. Germline assignment: CDR1 LGHDT and CDR2 YNNKEL (reference sequence). This CDR3 has 15 residues. The CDR3: CASRRQGDYGNTIYF. The CDR3, as DNA: TGTGCCAGCAGGCGACAGGGCGACTACGGAAACACCATATATTTT.

The chain combines TRBV6-5 with TRBJ1-3; the D gene is possibly TRBD1 (6 bases). Germline CDR1 reads MNHEY; CDR2 reads SVGAGI. V was cut by 8 bases and J by 4 bases, with 12 bases left in between. The CDR3 sequence is 13 residues long. The CDR3 DNA follows: TGTGCCAGCGGGGGGGCCTCGGGAAACACCATATATTTT. This codes for CASGGASGNTIYF.

This clone has a single count. This chain joins TRBV6-5 and TRBJ2-2; D is possibly TRBD2 (5 bases). The CDR3 has 14 residues. The V end lost 4 bases, the J end lost 6 bases, and 12 bases lay between the germline ends. In germline, CDR1 is MNHEY, CDR2 SVGAGI. The DNA for the CDR3 is TGTGCCAGCAGTTTGGTGAGGGTTTCCGGGGAGCTGTTTTTT. Translated: CASSLVRVSGELFF.

This chain uses TRBV28 with TRBJ1-1; D is perhaps TRBD1 (6 bases). The germline V and J ends were trimmed by 5 bases and 1 base, with 14 bases remaining between them. Germline lookup yields CDR1 MDHEN and CDR2 SYDVKM. The length of the CDR3 is 15 residues. The CDR3 region has the DNA TGTGCCAGCAGTCCCCAAGGGGGGGCGAACACTGAAGCTTTCTTT. This sequence encodes CASSPQGGANTEAFF.

The V gene is TRBV10-3, the J gene TRBJ1-2; D gene uncertain. This CDR3 is 13 amino acids long. CDR1 and CDR2 from the germline V gene are ENHRY and SYGVKD. The V gene lost 5 bases and the J gene lost 6 bases, with 13 bases spanning the gap. The CDR3 spells CAISQAGGDGYTF. The CDR3, as DNA: TGTGCCATCAGTCAGGCCGGAGGCGATGGCTACACCTTC.